This TCR beta chain appears in the sequencing data of a study of blood T cells in healthy people across ages. Study summary: Every two T cells gave about one barcoded beta molecule via template switching. Study-level results: Long-lived donors exceeded aged donors in naive CD4+ cells and diversity.

V dropped 4 bases and J dropped 0 bases, with 12 bases sitting between them. This CDR3 region has 14 residues. Per the germline V gene, CDR1 is SQVTM and CDR2 is ANQGSEA. For the second PCR, which ran for roughly 7 to 11 cycles, a sample-barcoded 5' primer and a J-beta primer mix were used. TCRdb reprocessed the 5' RACE reads with MiXCR, giving one entry per CDR3 protein. The sample shows approximately 2,000,000 distinct CDR3 sequences, roughly 43% of them seen only once. A note on this clonotype: Its antigen is unidentified.

The sample comprised blood. This clonotype was obtained from a human donor in good health. The chain joins TRBV29-1 to TRBJ1-1; D unresolved. The CDR3 bases are TGCAGCGTTGGGAGGAGTGCTATGAACACTGAAGCTTTCTTT. Amino acid sequence: CSVGRSAMNTEAFF.